The 30 T cell receptor beta chains in this list originate from one sample, sequenced in a study of post-analysis software for immune sequencing data. Overall study findings and caveats: Controls showed lower frequencies than patients for a few TRBV segments, and TRBV5-6, TRBV5-1 and TRBV20-1 were among these.

TCR beta cDNA libraries had unique molecular identifiers. Via MiXCR, TCRdb re-called the PCR reads, giving one row per CDR3 protein. This table has some 450,000 distinct CDR3 sequences, 45% appearing once. No antigen has been assigned to these receptors. Input material: blood. Source of these receptors: a girl aged 5-17 years with multiple sclerosis.

The chain recombines TRBV20-1 with TRBJ1-5; no clear D. CDR3 length equals 16 residues. Trimming left V 0 bases short and J 5 bases short, with 17 bases between. In germline, CDR1 is DFQATT, CDR2 SNEGSKA (reference sequence). The CDR3 sequence is CSARDRAERYDQPQHF. CDR3 DNA sequence: TGCAGTGCTAGAGATCGGGCAGAAAGATATGATCAGCCCCAGCATTTT.

In this sample, this clonotype turned up once. The chain couples TRBV5-1 to TRBJ2-3; a weak D match, TRBD1 (6 bases). Trimming removed 0 bases at V and 4 bases at J, with 12 bases between. There are 15 residues in the CDR3. Germline CDR1 and CDR2: SGHRS and YFSETQ. Here the CDR3 reads CASSLADRRADTQYF. In DNA, the CDR3 is TGCGCCAGCAGCTTGGCCGACAGGCGTGCAGATACGCAGTATTTT.

This sequence joins TRBV12-3 or TRBV12-4 and TRBJ2-7; 14 bases agree with TRBD2. The CDR3 has 16 residues. After removal of 7 bases from V and 3 bases from J, the junction contained 8 bases not matched to a gene. As DNA, the CDR3 is TGTGCCAGCATTGAGGGGACTAGCGGGAGAGTCTACGAGCAGTACTTC. Its protein is CASIEGTSGRVYEQYF.

The DNA for the CDR3 is TGCAGTGCTAGCCCTTCAGGGGGTTCAAAAGCTTTCTTT. Translated, it gives CSASPSGGSKAFF. The rearrangement links TRBV20-1 to TRBJ1-1; 7 bases line up with TRBD1. The germline V gene has CDR1 DFQATT and CDR2 SNEGSKA (reference sequence). The CDR3 extends over 13 amino acids. Unmatched junction bases numbered 10, after V lost 3 bases and J lost 9 bases.

Ten or more counts support this clonotype. The chain employs TRBV12-3 or TRBV12-4 and TRBJ2-4; D unclear. The CDR3 is 12 residues long. V dropped 5 bases and J dropped 8 bases, with 10 bases sitting between them. The CDR3 loop is CASSPTLYIQYF. In DNA form, the CDR3 reads TGTGCCAGCAGTCCAACACTTTACATTCAGTACTTC.

The chain is built from TRBV4-3 and TRBJ2-1; a possible D gene is TRBD2 (6 bases). Trimming pared 0 bases from V and 1 base from J, leaving 13 bases between. This CDR3 is 17 amino acids long. Germline assignment: CDR1 LGHNA and CDR2 YSLEER. The CDR3 is CASSQDRLARSYNEQFF. The CDR3 nucleotides are TGCGCCAGCAGCCAAGATCGGCTAGCGCGGTCCTACAATGAGCAGTTCTTC.

The chain joins TRBV27 to TRBJ1-6; no definite D call. CDR3 length: 16 amino acids. From germline, CDR1 is MNHEY and CDR2 SMNVEV (reference sequence). Trimming left V 3 bases short and J 5 bases short, with 14 bases between. The DNA for the CDR3 is TGTGCCAGCAGTTTTCTTCTACCCAAAAATAATTCACCCCTCCACTTT. Amino acids: CASSFLLPKNNSPLHF.

The J gene is TRBJ2-5, the V gene TRBV7-2; D possibly uses TRBD1 or TRBD2 (6 bases each). The V gene lost 0 bases and the J gene lost 11 bases, with 28 bases spanning the gap. CDR1 and CDR2 (germline): SGHTA, FQGNSA. This CDR3 is 18 amino acids long. The CDR3 coding sequence is TGTGCCAGCAGCTTAGCGTGGACTACTCCAAGGGGGGCTGGTGAGCAGTACTTC. It is translated as CASSLAWTTPRGAGEQYF.

V usage is TRBV6-1 and J usage is TRBJ2-4, with D unresolved. Between the trimmed V and J ends, which lost 3 bases and 0 bases, there was a span of 12 bases. The CDR3 has 16 residues. Per the germline V gene, CDR1 is MNHNS and CDR2 is SASEGT. The CDR3 region is CASSDVVPLAKNIQYF. CDR3 DNA sequence: TGTGCCAGCAGTGATGTCGTCCCACTAGCCAAAAACATTCAGTACTTC.

V and J are TRBV3-1 and TRBJ2-1, with 15 bases lining up with TRBD2. This CDR3 is built from 17 residues. CDR1 and CDR2 (germline): LGHDT, YNNKEL (reference sequence). Trimming cost V 4 bases and J 8 bases; bases outside gene matches: 9. CDR3 protein: CASSLGLAGGLRDEQFF. CDR3 bases: TGTGCCAGCAGCCTTGGACTAGCGGGAGGGCTTAGGGATGAGCAGTTCTTC.

The gene calls are TRBV5-1 and TRBJ2-1; 8 bases map to TRBD1. The V gene's germline CDR1 is SGHRS and CDR2 YFSETQ. The CDR3 is made up of 13 amino acids. V shed 4 bases, J shed 5 bases, and the junction held 2 bases outside the gene matches. The CDR3 loop reads CASSVGQDNEQFF. CDR3 DNA sequence: TGCGCCAGCAGCGTGGGACAGGACAATGAGCAGTTCTTC.

This clonotype turned up a few times. J is TRBJ2-7 and V is TRBV12-3 or TRBV12-4, with 8 bases fitting TRBD2. This CDR3 has 14 amino acids. After removal of 6 bases from V and 4 bases from J, the junction contained 8 bases not matched to a gene. This chain's CDR3 is CASRPRGGPYEQYF. The CDR3 region has the DNA TGTGCCAGCAGGCCCCGCGGGGGGCCTTACGAGCAGTACTTC.

The chain recombines TRBV20-1 with TRBJ1-2, with D unresolved. There are 15 residues in the CDR3. V was trimmed by 0 bases and J by 4 bases, leaving 15 bases between them. CDR1 is DFQATT, CDR2 SNEGSKA, per germline (reference sequence). The CDR3 is CSARDGVTFSYGYTF. In nucleotides, the CDR3 is TGCAGTGCTAGAGATGGAGTCACGTTCTCCTATGGCTACACCTTC.

The gene calls are TRBV7-9 and TRBJ2-1, with 13 bases matching TRBD2. Germline lookup yields CDR1 SEHNR and CDR2 FQNEAQ (reference sequence). The CDR3 extends over 14 amino acids. The J segment lost 9 bases and the V segment lost 4 bases, leaving 3 bases of the junction unmatched. The CDR3 DNA is TGTGCCAGCAGCTGGACTAGCGGGGGCAGTGAGCAGTTCTTC. Translating it yields CASSWTSGGSEQFF.

This chain links TRBV20-1 with TRBJ2-1, with a tentative D call TRBD2 (6 bases). Germline assignment: CDR1 DFQATT and CDR2 SNEGSKA (reference sequence). V was trimmed by 1 base and J by 3 bases, leaving 13 bases between them. The CDR3 spans 15 residues. The CDR3 sequence is CSARGISGGYNEQFF. The CDR3 nucleotides are TGCAGTGCTAGAGGAATTAGCGGAGGCTACAATGAGCAGTTCTTC.

This clonotype showed up just a few times. The CDR3 region is CASSQDQAEVTDEQYF. The CDR3 nucleotides read TGCGCCAGCAGCCAAGATCAAGCCGAAGTGACGGACGAGCAGTACTTC. The chain joins TRBV4-3 to TRBJ2-5; D not resolved. The J call is uncertain, as TRBJ2-7 better fits the DNA end. The CDR3 has 16 residues. Germline CDR1 LGHNA, CDR2 YSLEER.

This clonotype appeared many times. The chain couples TRBV20-1 to TRBJ1-5; TRBD1 matches 9 bases. With V trimmed by 6 bases and J by 4 bases, 7 bases remained unmatched. In germline, CDR1 is DFQATT, CDR2 SNEGSKA (reference sequence). The CDR3 spans 14 residues. CDR3 region: CSATIQGANQPQHF. In nucleotides, the CDR3 is TGCAGTGCAACGATACAGGGGGCAAATCAGCCCCAGCATTTT.

This clonotype came up a few times. The chain uses TRBV29-1 and TRBJ2-7; D is undetermined. CDR1 SQVTM and CDR2 ANQGSEA come from the germline V gene. The CDR3 spans 11 residues. V was clipped by 3 bases and J by 4 bases, with 7 bases between them. The DNA of the CDR3 is TGCAGCGTTGACGATAGATACGAGCAGTACTTC. This encodes CSVDDRYEQYF.

The J gene is TRBJ2-1, the V gene TRBV7-8; no definite D call. V was clipped by 3 bases and J by 8 bases, with 17 bases between them. The germline CDR1 and CDR2 sequences are SGHVS and FQNEAQ. This CDR3 has 15 residues. CDR3 amino acids: CASSLASRTWDEQFF. CDR3 DNA sequence: TGTGCCAGCAGCTTGGCAAGTAGGACGTGGGATGAGCAGTTCTTC.

The chain combines TRBV7-2 with TRBJ2-1, with 8 bases aligning to TRBD2. V dropped 5 bases and J dropped 0; count of bases not matched to a gene: 6. CDR3 length equals 16 residues. From germline, CDR1 is SGHTA and CDR2 FQGNSA. The CDR3 here is CASSLSGTSSYNEQFF. The CDR3 coding sequence is TGTGCCAGCAGCCTCAGCGGGACTAGCTCCTACAATGAGCAGTTCTTC.

This clonotype was seen a handful of times. The chain uses TRBV13 and TRBJ2-7; no reliable D call. Trimming shortened V by 3 bases and J by 0 bases, and 3 bases separated the two germline ends. The germline gives CDR1 PRHDT, CDR2 FYEKMQ (reference sequence). The CDR3 has 12 amino acids. The CDR3 spells CASSLHSYEQYF. CDR3 bases: TGTGCCAGCAGCTTGCACTCCTACGAGCAGTACTTC.

This rearrangement joins TRBV29-1 to TRBJ1-1; D is perhaps TRBD1 (6 bases). Germline V CDR1 and CDR2: SQVTM, ANQGSEA. This CDR3 is built from 12 residues. The V end lost 4 bases, the J end lost 8 bases, and 14 bases lay between the germline ends. This chain's CDR3 is CSVVRDTLEAFF. For the CDR3, the DNA is TGCAGCGTTGTCCGGGACACTCTCGAAGCTTTCTTT.

This clonotype was seen many times. The rearrangement uses TRBV5-1 and TRBJ2-1; 8 bases fit TRBD1. CDR3 length: 13 amino acids. Germline-derived CDR1 and CDR2 are SGHRS and YFSETQ. The J segment lost 8 bases and the V segment lost 4 bases, leaving 5 bases of the junction unmatched. The CDR3 DNA sequence: TGCGCCAGCAGCACCGACAGGGGCGATGAGCAGTTCTTC. Residues: CASSTDRGDEQFF.

A remark on this clonotype: The DNA is left out, because the CDR3 cannot be placed on it with certainty; the CDR3 is given as TCRdb lists it. The chain is built from TRBV29-1 and TRBJ1-5. The CDR3 spans 13 residues, counting both ends. CDR1 SQVTM and CDR2 ANQGSEA come from the germline V gene. The CDR3 region is CSAVGGGNQPRHF.

This chain joins TRBV20-1 and TRBJ2-7; TRBD2 matches at 8 bases. The CDR3 is 15 amino acids. The V gene's germline CDR1 is DFQATT and CDR2 SNEGSKA (reference sequence). V trimming: 1 base; J trimming: 2 bases; junction bases outside the gene matches: 7. CDR3 protein: CSARASAGGTYEQYF. DNA of the CDR3: TGCAGTGCTAGAGCGTCGGCGGGAGGAACCTACGAGCAGTACTTC.

This clonotype was seen ten or more times. This chain uses TRBV5-1 with TRBJ1-2, with D hard to call. Trimming stripped 0 bases from V and 4 bases from J, with 10 bases between. The CDR3 loop spans 14 amino acids. Germline-derived CDR1 and CDR2 are SGHRS and YFSETQ. The CDR3 protein is CASSLDADTYGYTF. The DNA of the CDR3 is TGCGCCAGCAGCTTGGACGCAGACACCTATGGCTACACCTTC.

Only one count was recorded for this clonotype. The chain joins TRBV11-1 to TRBJ2-7; tentatively, D is TRBD2 (5 bases). The germline V and J ends were trimmed by 5 bases and 1 base, with 9 bases remaining between them. The germline V gene encodes CDR1 SGHAT and CDR2 FQDESV (reference sequence). This CDR3 spans 13 amino acids. CDR3 sequence reads: CASSGAASYEQYF. The DNA for the CDR3 is TGTGCCAGCAGCGGAGCGGCTTCCTACGAGCAGTACTTC.

This rearrangement joins TRBV27 to TRBJ2-5; D is unresolved. The closer fit of TRBJ2-7 to the DNA end suggests the J call may be wrong. CDR1 and CDR2 from the germline V gene are MNHEY and SMNVEV (reference sequence). CDR3 length: 11 amino acids. DNA of the CDR3: TGTGCCAGCTGGACCCGCTACGAGCAGTACTTC. Amino acids: CASWTRYEQYF.

As for this clonotype: The junction differs from germline at one of its ends, possibly a read error. The J gene is TRBJ2-5, the V gene TRBV7-2, with a weak D call TRBD1 (6 bases). The CDR3 spans 15 residues. Per the germline V gene, CDR1 is SGHTA and CDR2 is FQGNSA. CDR3: CASSLARGPQETQYF. The CDR3, as DNA: TGCGCCAGCAGCTTAGCCAGGGGTCCTCAAGAGACCCAGTACTTC.

V gene TRBV6-5 combines with J gene TRBJ1-2, with a weak D call TRBD1 (5 bases). V lost 6 bases to trimming and J lost 4 bases, with 15 bases between them. In germline, CDR1 is MNHEY, CDR2 SVGAGI. This CDR3 has 14 residues. CDR3 in amino acids: CASRGFGDGYGYTF. In nucleotides, the CDR3 is TGTGCCAGCAGGGGGTTCGGGGACGGCTATGGCTACACCTTC.